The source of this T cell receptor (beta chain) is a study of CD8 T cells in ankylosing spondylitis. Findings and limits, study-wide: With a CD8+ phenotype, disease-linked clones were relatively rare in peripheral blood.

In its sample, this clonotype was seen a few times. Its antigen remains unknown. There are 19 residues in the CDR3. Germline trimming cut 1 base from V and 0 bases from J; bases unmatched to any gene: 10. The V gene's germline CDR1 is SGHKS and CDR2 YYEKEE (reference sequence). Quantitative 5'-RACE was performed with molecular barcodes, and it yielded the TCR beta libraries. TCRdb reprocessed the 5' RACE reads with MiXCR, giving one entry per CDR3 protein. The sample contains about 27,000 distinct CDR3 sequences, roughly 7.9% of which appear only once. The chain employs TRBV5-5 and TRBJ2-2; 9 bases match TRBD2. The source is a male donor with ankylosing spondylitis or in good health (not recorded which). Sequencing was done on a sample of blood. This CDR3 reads CASSLSPSGTFANTGELFF. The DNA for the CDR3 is TGTGCCAGCAGCTTGAGTCCTAGCGGGACGTTCGCGAACACCGGGGAGCTGTTTTTT.